In its sample, the clone carrying this TCR beta chain was seen a few times. No antigen is known for it. TCR cDNA was made by 5'RACE template switching, adding a universal primer site and UMIs. MiXCR was run by TCRdb on the 5' RACE reads, yielding one entry per CDR3 protein. The sample records around 530,000 distinct CDR3 sequences, roughly a sixth being singletons. There are 14 residues in the CDR3. V shed 0 bases and J shed 3 bases, with 9 bases lying between them. CDR1 is SEHNR, CDR2 FQNEAQ, per germline (reference sequence). This specimen comes from a study of T cells after yellow fever vaccination. Overall study findings and caveats: Shared CD4/CD8 clonotypes were a small share, likely from convergent recombination. Post-booster reappearance was seen for most primary-vaccination clones (just under 97% CD4, 75% to 90% CD8). Contamination by abundant bulk-population clonotypes could be present in FACS-sorted repertoires.

The sequences come from PBMCs, collected 5 days after the first yellow fever vaccination. The sequence derives from a man aged 18-30 years who received the YFV17D yellow fever vaccine. The chain combines TRBV7-9 with TRBJ2-7, with a weak D call TRBD2 (5 bases). The CDR3 is CASSLALGLYEQYF. The CDR3 DNA reads TGTGCCAGCAGCTTAGCACTAGGGCTCTACGAGCAGTACTTC.